The source of this TCR beta chain is a study of blood T cells in healthy people across ages (dated by TCRdb to about 2015). About the investigation overall: In model experiments, template switching captured roughly one uniquely barcoded TCR beta cDNA molecule for every two T cells. Age-related changes in TCR beta repertoire diversity were measured in the study by deep sequencing normalized with unique cDNA molecular identifiers. To avoid experimental bias, donors of different ages were randomly spread across the sequencing lanes. Four age groups were formed from the donors: young (average 16 years), middle-aged (more than 35), aged (over 55) and long-lived (around 82). For two donors (one aged 18 to 30 and one aged 80 or older), the study analyzed two additional independent replicas of 1 million unique cDNA reads from the same blood draw.

This clonotype was seen a few times. This receptor's antigen is unknown. Per-base quality was not reported, and no clone a single base away is much larger than it. CDR1 is given as SGHDT and CDR2 as YYEEEE, both from the germline V gene. Spanning cysteine to phenylalanine, the CDR3 consists of 15 amino acids. Of the read, only the CDR3 DNA is kept; its 45 bases are in frame from base 1. The germline V end is reduced by 4 bases and the J end by 2 bases; junction bases left unmatched: 2. Donors were a few dozen systemically healthy Caucasian individuals from Russia aged roughly 6 to 90 years. Approximately 9.7 milliliters of peripheral blood were drawn from each donor into EDTA-treated Vacutainer tubes. Ficoll-Paque density-gradient centrifugation was used to isolate PBMCs, with at least 7 million per sample. Total RNA, at least 6 micrograms per sample, was extracted from PBMCs with Trizol reagent. The percentages of naive CD45RAhigh/CD27high T cells were determined by flow cytometry on a PBMC aliquot from every donor.

Library construction relied on 5' RACE. A second PCR of about 7 to 12 cycles was run with a J-beta primer mix and a sample-barcoded 5' primer. A template-switch 5' adaptor carrying 12 random nucleotides introduced a unique molecular identifier onto each TCR beta cDNA molecule. At least 3 million CDR3-containing paired-end reads were obtained from each sample. The Mint cDNA synthesis kit, primed by a TRBC-specific oligonucleotide, was used to synthesize first-strand cDNA from all RNA. Following uracil-DNA glycosylase treatment, a first 18-cycle PCR with universal primers M1SS and BC2_uni_R was performed on all cDNA. The paper's data handling went like this. Each sample was normalized by randomly selecting 1 million high-quality reads, each carrying a distinct molecular identifier. Reads with shared molecular identifiers were discarded instead of being binned into consensus sequences. MiTCR, run with a Q25 quality threshold and the strictest error-elimination algorithm, handled CDR3 identification, clonotype clustering and error correction. A nonparametric unseen species model with Euler transformation was used to estimate a lower bound on total TCR beta diversity. The public reads were run again by TCRdb, first through fastp at Q25 and then through MiXCR, and only productive beta chains were kept. All rows with the same CDR3 protein become a single entry with the most common DNA and genes. TCRdb, not the original authors, processed these V and J calls. The sample table holds around 1,900,000 distinct CDR3 sequences, of which roughly two fifths were seen once. The ten largest clonotypes hold 20% to 25% of the sample.

Overall study results and their limits: Estimates of total diversity from one million sequenced T cells were regarded as lower bounds and underestimates. Bulk unsorted PBMC profiling prevented conclusive comparison of naive and antigen-experienced compartments. There was a strong correlation between observed TCR beta diversity and the percentage of naive T cells measured by flow cytometry. Because the CMV infection status of the donors was unknown, age-related changes in expanded clonotypes may potentially have been confounded. Compared with the aged group, more naive CD4+ T cells, fewer expanded clones and increased TCR diversity were shown by the long-lived group, suggesting age selection. Observed TCR beta diversity per million T cells fell roughly linearly with age, and a significant reduction was already apparent by age roughly 40.

The receptor was isolated from a human donor in good health. The specimen was blood. The rearranged segments are TRBV5-6 and TRBJ2-7; 14 middle bases align to TRBD2. The CDR3 reads as follows: CASSEGLAGAYEQYF. The nucleotides are TGTGCCAGCAGCGAGGGACTAGCGGGGGCCTACGAGCAGTACTTC.